These 9 T cell receptor beta chains share one sample of origin, sequenced in a study of T cell changes during pregnancy in multiple sclerosis. The protocol was immunoSEQ multiplex PCR, while the TCRdb copy is restricted to in-frame clones and leaves out a portion. In the table there are approximately 23,000 clones, approximately 91% of which are singletons. Sequencing was performed on CD4+ T cells from peripheral blood mononuclear cells, taken after pregnancy. Source of these receptors: a female donor in good health, enrolled as a control in a pregnancy study.

The chain uses TRBV6-4 and TRBJ2-3; D perhaps matches TRBD1 (5 bases). Trimming took off 2 bases at V and 13 bases at J, with 13 bases between the two ends. This CDR3 region has 12 residues. Germline CDR1 reads MRHNA; CDR2 reads SNTAGT. The CDR3 loop is CASSDRQGREYF. The CDR3 DNA sequence: TGTGCCAGCAGTGACCGCCAGGGCAGGGAGTATTTT.

The V call is TRBV6-1, the J call TRBJ2-5; 9 positions match TRBD2. V dropped 2 bases and J dropped 5; count of bases not matched to a gene: 27. Per germline, CDR1 MNHNS and CDR2 SASEGT. The length of the CDR3 is 22 residues. CDR3 coding DNA: TGTGCCAGCAGTGAACCCCATCTCGGGTTAGCGGGAGTTCTGGGATGGGCGGAGACCCAGTACTTC. Translation gives CASSEPHLGLAGVLGWAETQYF.

This rearrangement joins TRBV20-1 to TRBJ2-5; no definite D call. V dropped 5 bases and J dropped 4 bases, with 8 bases sitting between them. In germline, CDR1 is DFQATT, CDR2 SNEGSKA (reference sequence). The CDR3 extends over 11 amino acids. This CDR3 reads CSAEFAETQYF. CDR3 in DNA: TGCAGTGCTGAGTTTGCAGAGACCCAGTACTTC.

The rearrangement links TRBV28 to TRBJ2-3; TRBD2 matches 8 bases. The CDR3 contains 16 residues. From germline, CDR1 is MDHEN and CDR2 SYDVKM. J was trimmed by 3 bases and V by 6 bases; bases with no gene match: 11. The CDR3 DNA follows: TGTGCCAGCAGCCTAGACCAAGGACTAGCAACAGATACGCAGTATTTT. It is translated as CASSLDQGLATDTQYF. Supplemented by reference TRBV28 and TRBJ2-3, the full variable domain reads DVKVTQSSRYLVKRTGEKVFLECVQDMDHENMFWYRQDPGLGLRLIYFSYDVKMKEKGDIPEGYSVSREKKERFSLILESASTNQTSMYLCASSLDQGLATDTQYFGPGTRLTVL.

The gene calls are TRBV18 and TRBJ2-7; TRBD2 matches at 15 bases. The CDR3 extends over 18 amino acids. Germline V gene sequence: CDR1 KGHSH, CDR2 LQKENI. Trimming removed 4 bases from V and 2 bases from J; junction bases left unmatched: 9. The chain's CDR3 is CASSLSGTSGGSTYEQYF. The CDR3 DNA reads as TGTGCCAGCTCACTGTCCGGGACTAGCGGGGGGAGTACCTACGAGCAGTACTTC. Full variable domain (missing parts from reference TRBV18 and TRBJ2-7): NAGVMQNPRHLVRRRGQEARLRCSPMKGHSHVYWYRQLPEEGLKFMVYLQKENIIDESGMPKERFSAEFPKEGPSILRIQQVVRGDSAAYFCASSLSGTSGGSTYEQYFGPGTRLTVT.

The chain employs TRBV19 and TRBJ2-2, with TRBD2 matching 15 bases. Germline V gives CDR1 LNHDA, CDR2 SQIVND (reference sequence). V was clipped by 9 bases and J by 3 bases; unmatched bases: 8. The CDR3 is made up of 17 amino acids. The CDR3 DNA reads as TGTGCCAGCCTGGGACTAGCGGGAGGAGGGTACACCGGGGAGCTGTTTTTT. This codes for CASLGLAGGGYTGELFF.

V usage is TRBV7-8 and J usage is TRBJ1-4; 8 bases fit TRBD1. The CDR3 sequence is 15 residues long. Germline-derived CDR1 and CDR2 are SGHVS and FQNEAQ. The J segment lost 5 bases and the V segment lost 4 bases, leaving 6 bases of the junction unmatched. The CDR3 protein is CASSYRQGKNEKLFF. CDR3 sequence (DNA): TGTGCCAGCAGCTATCGACAGGGGAAGAATGAAAAACTGTTTTTT.

This clone was seen a single time. V is TRBV5-1 and J is TRBJ2-5; a weak D match, TRBD1 (5 bases). Germline V gene data show CDR1 as SGHRS and CDR2 as YFSETQ. The V end was cut by 2 bases, the J end by 3 bases, with 11 bases between. The CDR3 contains 14 residues. The CDR3 DNA reads TGCGCCAGCAGCTTCGGAACCAGGGAAGAGACCCAGTACTTC. Translation gives CASSFGTREETQYF.

This chain uses TRBV5-1 with TRBJ1-3; no clear D. The ends were cut back, 0 bases at V and 0 bases at J, with 10 bases in the middle. Germline V gives CDR1 SGHRS, CDR2 YFSETQ. CDR3 length: 16 residues. The CDR3 DNA reads TGCGCCAGCAGCTTGGACAGCTCAACCTCTGGAAACACCATATATTTT. This codes for CASSLDSSTSGNTIYF.